This TCR beta chain was recorded in a study of T-cell reconstitution after alpha-beta-depleted transplantation in children (dated by TCRdb to 2016 to 2018). For context, the study as a whole: Using TCR repertoire profiling, the study quantitatively followed how T-cell immune reconstitution unfolded in children after TCRalphabeta/CD19-depleted allogeneic hematopoietic cell transplantation. General conclusions and limits of the study: The high TCRbeta diversity at day 60 in some patients was ascribed to recipient T cells and intrathymic progenitors that had survived conditioning. Hyperexpanded clone frequencies declined over subsequent months; after one year, T-cell counts and TCRbeta diversity were mostly attributed to newly produced T cells. The apparently early alphabetaT-cell count recovery about two months after transplant was reportedly dependent on only several hundred rapidly expanded clones derived from non-depleted graft cells.

The treatment or condition label here, explained by the study, means: allogeneic hematopoietic cell transplantation with graft depleted of TCRalphabeta T cells and CD19 B cells. The children who served as transplant recipients had been given grafts of TCRalphabeta/CD19-depleted allogeneic hematopoietic cells. CDR1 and CDR2 were assigned from the germline V gene (reference sequence) as MNHEY and SMNVEV. The cysteine opens and the phenylalanine closes a CDR3 of 15 amino acids. Just CDR3 DNA is preserved here, 45 bases in frame from base 1. V is shortened by 7 bases, J by 8 bases, and the region joining them spans 21 bases. Libraries were made using PCR. Sequencing took place on an Illumina HiSeq 2500. To normalize quantification of the TCRbeta repertoire, the TCR libraries were built with molecular barcoding that relied on unique molecular identifiers. The raw public data were reprocessed by TCRdb itself: fastp quality trimming at Q25, MiXCR clonotype calling, in-frame beta chains only. Each entry merges the rows of one CDR3 protein and shows their most common DNA and genes. For this sample the table gives approximately 170,000 distinct CDR3 sequences, of which over 8.5% were detected only once. The ten largest clones add up to about 13% of the sample.

This clonotype has a count of ten or more. No antigen is known for it. No qualities accompany the bases; no much larger clone lies one base away. The V and J segments used are TRBV27 and TRBJ2-1, with no confidently assigned D gene. The sequence derives from a boy aged 2-15 years with acute myeloid leukemia, due to receive a stem cell transplant. The sequenced sample was PBMCs, obtained before TCRalphabeta/CD19-depleted stem cell transplant. CDR3 loop: CASNPKGPGTDEQFF. The sequence in DNA is TGTGCCAGCAACCCGAAAGGGCCAGGTACGGATGAGCAGTTCTTC.